This passage covers 9 T cell receptor beta chains from one sample sequenced in a study of blood T cell repertoires in COVID-19. Sequencing was performed with immunoSEQ multiplex PCR; in TCRdb, only in-frame clones are kept and a portion is missing. The data contain about 130,000 clones, about 85% of them seen just once; the ten biggest clones take up about a tenth. The sample comprised peripheral blood. All receptors come from a man aged 35 to 55 with active or convalescent COVID-19.

This rearrangement joins TRBV5-1 to TRBJ2-2; the D gene is possibly TRBD1 (6 bases). CDR1 is SGHRS and CDR2 is YFSETQ in the germline V gene. This CDR3 region has 15 residues. Trimming took off 2 bases at V and 2 bases at J, with 10 bases between the two ends. The CDR3 here is CASSLWDTNTGELFF. DNA for the CDR3: TGCGCCAGCAGCTTATGGGACACAAACACCGGGGAGCTGTTTTTT.

V and J are TRBV11-2 and TRBJ2-1; weak D call: TRBD2 (6 bases). From germline, CDR1 is SGHAT and CDR2 FQNNGV. V was clipped by 3 bases and J by 0 bases, with 12 bases between them. This CDR3 is built from 16 residues. The chain's CDR3 is CASSFRTNPSYNEQFF. The CDR3 DNA follows: TGTGCCAGCAGCTTCCGGACTAATCCCTCCTACAATGAGCAGTTCTTC.

The J gene is TRBJ2-7, the V gene TRBV18; D possibly corresponds to TRBD2 (6 bases). CDR3 size: 13 residues. Trimming stripped 10 bases from V and 2 bases from J, with 15 bases between. Germline loops: CDR1 KGHSH, CDR2 LQKENI. The CDR3 coding sequence is TGTGCCACCCAGGCGGGGACCGCCTACGAGCAGTACTTC. As protein: CATQAGTAYEQYF.

The chain links TRBV15 to TRBJ1-2; 10 bases map to TRBD1. The CDR3 runs 16 residues. Germline loops: CDR1 LNHNV, CDR2 YYDKDF (reference sequence). Germline trimming cut 1 base from V and 7 bases from J; bases unmatched to any gene: 9. CDR3 bases: TGTGCCACCAGCAGAGGAGGGACAGGGGATCTCGGTGGCTACACCTTC. This encodes CATSRGGTGDLGGYTF.

The rearrangement uses TRBV11-3 and TRBJ2-1, with 11 bases matching TRBD1. The CDR3 loop spans 16 amino acids. Trimming removed 4 bases from V and 5 bases from J; junction bases left unmatched: 7. The germline gives CDR1 SGHNT, CDR2 YENEEA. The CDR3 loop reads CASSSRTGGLNNEQFF. The CDR3 DNA is TGTGCCAGCAGCTCACGGACAGGGGGCCTAAACAATGAGCAGTTCTTC.

The chain joins TRBV6-2 or TRBV6-3 to TRBJ2-5; 11 bases line up with TRBD2. Per germline, CDR1 MNHEY and CDR2 SVGEGT. This CDR3 contains 18 residues. The V gene end was trimmed by 2 bases and the J gene end by 3 bases; junction bases not matched to a gene: 11. As DNA, the CDR3 is TGTGCCAGCAGTTACCTAGCGGGGGGATCCGCATTTAAAGAGACCCAGTACTTC. Amino acid sequence: CASSYLAGGSAFKETQYF.

J is TRBJ2-2 and V is TRBV4-2; perhaps TRBD2 as D (6 bases). This CDR3 is 16 amino acids long. Germline lookup yields CDR1 LGHNA and CDR2 YNFKEQ. V shed 1 base and J shed 4 bases, with 13 bases lying between them. CDR3 sequence reads: CASSQAGGVGTGELFF. In nucleotides, the CDR3 is TGTGCCAGCAGCCAAGCTGGCGGGGTGGGCACCGGGGAGCTGTTTTTT.

The chain links TRBV19 to TRBJ1-3; weak D call: TRBD1 (6 bases). The CDR3 runs 15 residues. V was trimmed by 4 bases and J by 0 bases, leaving 10 bases between them. Germline V lookup: CDR1 LNHDA, CDR2 SQIVND (reference sequence). CDR3 nucleotide sequence: TGTGCCAGTAGTAGACAGGAAATCTCTGGAAACACCATATATTTT. Its translation: CASSRQEISGNTIYF.

V usage is TRBV14 and J usage is TRBJ2-5; 8 nucleotides line up with TRBD2. Unmatched junction bases numbered 10, after V lost 3 bases and J lost 4 bases. CDR3 length equals 16 residues. Germline loops: CDR1 SGHDN, CDR2 FVKESK. CDR3 coding DNA: TGTGCCAGCAGCCAGGGCAAAGGACTAGCATCAGAGACCCAGTACTTC. Amino acid sequence: CASSQGKGLASETQYF.